Following are 17 T cell receptor beta chains from one sample sequenced in a study of CD8 T cells in Susac syndrome. The authors reverse transcribed roughly 0.45 to 1 ug RNA with random hexamers. TCRdb re-called the immunoSEQ multiplex PCR reads with MiXCR, one entry per CDR3 protein. This sample has roughly 150,000 distinct CDR3 sequences, with around 95% found just once. The source material was CD8+ T cells from PBMCs. The receptors stem from a human donor with multiple sclerosis.

J is TRBJ2-3 and V is TRBV13; a possible D gene is TRBD1 (5 bases). CDR1 PRHDT and CDR2 FYEKMQ come from the germline V gene (reference sequence). V lost 5 bases to trimming and J lost 6 bases, with 9 bases between them. The CDR3 has 12 amino acids. CDR3 residues: CASSPTADTQYF. The CDR3 region has the DNA TGTGCCAGCAGCCCGACAGCGGATACGCAGTATTTT.

A single count supports this clonotype. J is TRBJ1-1 and V is TRBV20-1; D is possibly TRBD1 (6 bases). Trimming left V 2 bases short and J 3 bases short, with 16 bases between. Germline values: CDR1 DFQATT, CDR2 SNEGSKA (reference sequence). CDR3 length equals 15 residues. This chain's CDR3 is CSARLITGLDTEAFF. In DNA form, the CDR3 reads TGCAGTGCTAGACTTATAACAGGGTTGGACACTGAAGCTTTCTTT.

The chain recombines TRBV3-1 with TRBJ2-5; tentative D call: TRBD2 (6 bases). This CDR3 is 16 amino acids long. CDR1 is LGHDT and CDR2 is YNNKEL in the germline V gene (reference sequence). Trimming pared 4 bases from V and 2 bases from J, leaving 17 bases between. In nucleotides, the CDR3 is TGTGCCAGCAGCCCCGGGGAGGACGGGCCTCAAGAGACCCAGTACTTC. Protein: CASSPGEDGPQETQYF.

The CDR3 bases are TGTGCCAGCAGGGACGGACTAGCGATGGAGACCCAGTACTTC. Amino acids: CASRDGLAMETQYF. This chain connects TRBV12-3 or TRBV12-4 to TRBJ2-5; 9 nucleotides line up with TRBD2. Germline trimming cut 6 bases from V and 5 bases from J; bases unmatched to any gene: 7. CDR3 length equals 14 residues.

The chain couples TRBV3-1 to TRBJ2-5; D is unclear. CDR3 length: 15 residues. Germline CDR1 and CDR2: LGHDT and YNNKEL (reference sequence). The V gene lost 0 bases and the J gene lost 1 base, with 9 bases spanning the gap. The CDR3 reads CASSQDVYLQETQYF. DNA for the CDR3: TGTGCCAGCAGCCAAGATGTCTACCTCCAAGAGACCCAGTACTTC.

V usage is TRBV14 and J usage is TRBJ2-1; D is unresolved. CDR1 is SGHDN, CDR2 FVKESK, per germline. The CDR3 contains 17 residues. Trimming pared 4 bases from V and 0 bases from J, leaving 16 bases between. The CDR3 DNA sequence: TGTGCCAGCAGCCCAACGGCAGGCGGAAGCTCCTACAATGAGCAGTTCTTC. This translates into CASSPTAGGSSYNEQFF.

The chain combines TRBV7-8 with TRBJ1-1; 10 bases are a match to TRBD1. V shed 5 bases and J 6 bases; nucleotides not matched to a gene: 9. This CDR3 has 15 residues. Per germline, CDR1 SGHVS and CDR2 FQNEAQ. The CDR3 sequence is CASSAETGGKAEAFF. CDR3 DNA: TGTGCCAGCAGCGCTGAGACAGGGGGCAAGGCTGAAGCTTTCTTT.

The J gene is TRBJ1-1, the V gene TRBV3-1; 8 nucleotides agree with TRBD1. CDR1 and CDR2 from the germline V gene are LGHDT and YNNKEL (reference sequence). The J segment lost 3 bases and the V segment lost 1 base, leaving 7 bases of the junction unmatched. The CDR3 is 16 amino acids. The chain's CDR3 is CASSQGLTGDDTEAFF. The CDR3 DNA is TGTGCCAGCAGCCAAGGATTGACAGGGGACGACACTGAAGCTTTCTTT.

The chain is built from TRBV6-1 and TRBJ2-5, with 12 bases identical to TRBD2. The germline CDR1 and CDR2 sequences are MNHNS and SASEGT. The J segment lost 2 bases and the V segment lost 2 bases, leaving 0 bases of the junction unmatched. The CDR3 has 15 residues. The CDR3 sequence is CASSELAGGQETQYF. DNA for the CDR3: TGTGCCAGCAGTGAACTAGCGGGGGGGCAAGAGACCCAGTACTTC.

The gene calls are TRBV20-1 and TRBJ1-3; D might be TRBD1 (6 bases). CDR1 and CDR2 (germline): DFQATT, SNEGSKA (reference sequence). This CDR3 comprises 18 residues. The germline V and J ends were trimmed by 1 base and 0 bases, with 19 bases remaining between them. The CDR3 sequence: CSARATTNRELSGNTIYF. The CDR3 nucleotides read TGCAGTGCTAGAGCTACTACAAACAGGGAGCTCTCTGGAAACACCATATATTTT.

V is TRBV4-1 and J is TRBJ2-3, with 15 bases identical to TRBD2. The junction had 13 bases not matched to a gene; V was cut back by 3 bases and J by 0 bases. Germline CDR1 reads MGHRA; CDR2 reads YSYEKL. The CDR3 contains 21 residues. In DNA form, the CDR3 reads TGCGCCAGCAGCCAGATCCGTTCCGGGACTAGCGGGGGGTATAGCACAGATACGCAGTATTTT. Translation: CASSQIRSGTSGGYSTDTQYF.

The count of this clonotype is one. This chain joins TRBV27 and TRBJ2-7; D call uncertain. The V end lost 5 bases, the J end lost 0 bases, and 14 bases lay between the germline ends. The V gene's germline CDR1 is MNHEY and CDR2 SMNVEV (reference sequence). There are 15 residues in the CDR3. CDR3 nucleotide sequence: TGTGCCAGCAGTCCCACAGCGACCTTCTCCTACGAGCAGTACGTC. It encodes CASSPTATFSYEQYV.

In this sample, this clonotype turned up once. The chain combines TRBV7-8 with TRBJ2-7; 7 bases align to TRBD1. Looked up from germline, CDR1 is SGHVS and CDR2 is FQNEAQ. Losses at the gene ends were 4 bases for V and 3 bases for J; bases not matched to a gene: 12. CDR3 length: 16 amino acids. The CDR3 nucleotides read TGTGCCAGCAGCTCGTTTAGACGGGACAGAGACTACGAGCAGTACGTC. It encodes CASSSFRRDRDYEQYV.

J is TRBJ2-2 and V is TRBV9, with a weak D call TRBD2 (6 bases). Germline CDR1 SGDLS, CDR2 YYNGEE. V was pared by 7 bases and J by 5 bases, with 6 bases between. The CDR3 has 11 residues. CDR3 region: CASAGTGELFF. CDR3 nucleotides: TGTGCCAGCGCGGGGACCGGGGAGCTGTTTTTT.

This chain joins TRBV12-3 or TRBV12-4 and TRBJ1-5; D is ambiguous. The CDR3 is 12 residues long. Trimming took off 5 bases at V and 6 bases at J, with 8 bases between the two ends. The CDR3 reads CASSPSFQPQHF. The CDR3 coding sequence is TGTGCCAGCAGTCCCTCGTTTCAGCCCCAGCATTTT.

This chain joins TRBV20-1 and TRBJ1-1; D is undetermined. This CDR3 comprises 13 residues. V lost 1 base and J lost 5, with 11 bases in between. Germline assignment: CDR1 DFQATT and CDR2 SNEGSKA (reference sequence). CDR3 coding DNA: TGCAGTGCTAGAGGACTGCTTGGAACTGAAGCTTTCTTT. It yields the protein CSARGLLGTEAFF.

This CDR3 is CASSFIEGGSNYGYTF. CDR3 bases: TGCGCCAGCAGCTTTATCGAAGGCGGATCTAACTATGGCTACACCTTC. This chain joins TRBV5-1 and TRBJ1-2, with unresolved D. This CDR3 spans 16 amino acids. The V and J ends lost 2 bases and 0 bases respectively, with 14 bases between them. Germline values: CDR1 SGHRS, CDR2 YFSETQ. Using reference TRBV5-1 and TRBJ1-2 for the parts outside the CDR3, the full variable domain is KAGVTQTPRYLIKTRGQQVTLSCSPISGHRSVSWYQQTPGQGLQFLFEYFSETQRNKGNFPGRFSGRQFSNSRSEMNVSTLELGDSALYLCASSFIEGGSNYGYTFGSGTRLTVV.